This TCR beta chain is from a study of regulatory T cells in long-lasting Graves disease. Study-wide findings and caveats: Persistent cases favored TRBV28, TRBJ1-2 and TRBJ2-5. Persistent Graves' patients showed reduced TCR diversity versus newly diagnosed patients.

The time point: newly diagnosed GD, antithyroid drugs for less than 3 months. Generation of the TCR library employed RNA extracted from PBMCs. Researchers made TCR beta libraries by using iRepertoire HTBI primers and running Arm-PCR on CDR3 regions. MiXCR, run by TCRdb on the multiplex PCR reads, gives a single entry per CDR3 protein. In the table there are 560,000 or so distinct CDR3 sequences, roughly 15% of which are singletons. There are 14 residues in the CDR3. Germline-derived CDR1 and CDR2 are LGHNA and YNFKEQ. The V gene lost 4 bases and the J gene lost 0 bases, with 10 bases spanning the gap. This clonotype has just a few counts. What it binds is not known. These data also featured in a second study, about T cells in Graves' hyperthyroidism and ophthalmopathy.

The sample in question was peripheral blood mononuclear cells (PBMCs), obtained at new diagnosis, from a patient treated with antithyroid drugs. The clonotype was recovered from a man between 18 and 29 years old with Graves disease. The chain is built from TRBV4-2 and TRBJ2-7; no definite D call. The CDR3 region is CASSRGVSSYEQYF. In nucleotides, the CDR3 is TGTGCCAGCAGCCGTGGGGTAAGCTCCTACGAGCAGTACTTC.